The present T cell receptor (beta chain) was sequenced within a study of T cell repertoires in cytomegalovirus infection. The CDR3 totals 14 residues. Germline CDR1 and CDR2: SGHVS and FNYEAQ. V lost 5 bases, J lost 10 bases, and 15 bases lay in between. On this clonotype: Antigen: not known.

TCRdb analysed the reads with MiXCR anew, one entry per CDR3 protein. The sample has about half a million distinct CDR3 sequences; about 42% are singletons. The input for sequencing was cultured PBMCs, taken from culture after CMV antigen stimulation. V and J are TRBV7-6 and TRBJ2-6; TRBD1 is a possible D gene (6 bases). The TCR was taken from a human donor in good health (CMV status not recorded). Some clones in this sample may be carry-over from other donors' samples. The CDR3 loop reads CASSPSRGLNVLTF. In DNA form, the CDR3 reads TGTGCCAGCAGCCCAAGCAGGGGCCTAAACGTCCTGACTTTC.